Listed here is a single T cell receptor beta chain. This clonotype was observed many times. Its antigen specificity is not known. No per-base quality is available; no much larger clone lies one base away. This entry comes from a study of T cells in Graves' hyperthyroidism and ophthalmopathy (dated by TCRdb to 2018 to 2020). Concerning the study at large: Peripheral blood was collected at initial diagnosis, before any treatment. TCR Vbeta CDR3 sequencing of 135 peripheral blood samples (43 ophthalmopathy, some 75 hyperthyroidism and around 17 progressor patients) is reported in the paper. For training and testing, the 100 patients in the discovery cohort were randomly divided in a 7:3 ratio. TCR V-J signatures able to tell the groups apart were searched for in a discovery cohort of approximately 95 patients, of whom about 40 had Graves' ophthalmopathy and some 60 had stable Graves' hyperthyroidism. The study also compared thyroid tissue and blood T-cell repertoires from five or six Graves' hyperthyroidism patients. After sampling, hyperthyroidism patients received methimazole starting at 30 mg daily, and ophthalmopathy patients received high-dose intravenous methylprednisolone. An independent validation cohort of about 20 hyperthyroidism patients and 17 patients who later progressed to ophthalmopathy tested prospective prediction of ophthalmopathy. The paper as a whole reports these results and caveats: In cross-validation, a model built on a 13 V-J signature told ophthalmopathy apart from stable hyperthyroidism with 87.88% sensitivity and approximately 81% specificity, and in testing the same model reached 80%/75%. In validation, the model predicted progression to ophthalmopathy a median of roughly 6.2 months before onset, with roughly 71% sensitivity and just under 75% specificity. Most expanded thyroid clonotypes (frequency above 0.001) were also found in blood, which suggests that blood repertoires may mirror thyroid immune responses. No statistical method was used to set the sample size in advance, and investigators knew the group allocation.

Amplification of TCR beta CDR3 regions was carried out from RNA transcripts. For the first round of RT-PCR on the TCR CDR3, the HTBI primer set was used together with the Qiagen OneStep RT-PCR kit. The libraries were constructed in a second round of multiplex PCR and then size-selected and purified. Paired-end sequencing of the libraries was performed with 100 bp reads on an Illumina HiSeq2000. The study's processing was this. SOAPnuke was used to process the raw data, throwing out any read that contained adapters or uncalled bases, had a mean Phred below 15, or lacked an exact constant-primer or identifier match. High-quality paired reads were merged using COPE v1.2.5, and each unique nucleotide sequence was defined as a clonotype. Clonotypes were aligned to IMGT TRBV, TRBD and TRBJ reference segments using MiTCR v1.1. The analysis included only V-J combinations with a frequency above 0.0001, which together covered roughly 99% of the repertoires. A TCS score was defined as the ratio between F50 (clonal expansion) and ExV (chaos), using BLOSUM62-based TCRdist between CDR3 peptides within each V-J. Welch's t-statistics and random forest reduced 500 to 550 V-J features to around 14, which were used in a naive Bayes classifier (R e1071). The public reads were reprocessed in TCRdb via fastp at Q25 and MiXCR, keeping in-frame beta chains. Rows with one shared CDR3 protein collapse into an entry with the most common genes and DNA. TCRdb, not the authors, supplied the V and J calls. For this sample the table gives roughly 400,000 distinct CDR3 sequences, of which about an eighth were detected only once. The ten largest account for 25% to 30% of the sample.

The CDR3 starts with the cysteine, ends with the phenylalanine, and has 14 residues. The sequence is cut down to CDR3 DNA, 42 bases in frame from base 1. Deletion took 1 base off V and 7 bases off J, with a span of 14 bases between the germline ends. CDR1 and CDR2, looked up from the germline V gene (reference sequence), are DFQATT and SNEGSKA. Ophthalmopathy patients had moderately to severely active disease, with a Clinical Activity Score of 3 or more, a NOSPECS grade of 4 or more, and a disease duration of less than 3 months. Patients with uncontrolled infections, other autoimmune diseases, pregnancy or lactation were excluded. Diagnoses were based on clinical symptoms, serum thyroxine and TRAb, thyroid ultrasound and orbital computed tomography. PBMCs were isolated from about 10 ml of fresh peripheral blood by Ficoll-Paque density gradient centrifugation. Total RNA was extracted using Trizol reagent, and RNA quality was assessed on an Agilent 2100 Bioanalyzer.

The chain was built from TRBV20-1 and TRBJ1-5, and perhaps TRBD1 as D gene, on 5 matching bases. Sequencing used blood. The TCR comes from a man in his fifties or sixties with Graves' ophthalmopathy. In nucleotide form, the sequence is TGCAGTGCTAGAGCGGGGCACGGTAGGCAGCCCCAGCATTTT. This gives the protein CSARAGHGRQPQHF.